This T cell receptor beta chain originates from a study of control samples from healthy donors and cancer patients. Measured with immunoSEQ multiplex PCR; TCRdb has only the in-frame clones, and not every one. The data hold roughly 130,000 clones, with around 90% observed a single time. CDR1 is SGHNT and CDR2 is YENEEA in the germline V gene. V trimming: 0 bases; J trimming: 5 bases; junction bases outside the gene matches: 12. The CDR3 spans 17 residues. The receptor was isolated from a man younger than 35 in good health. The chain carries TRBV11-3 and TRBJ2-7; TRBD2 agrees at 8 bases. The sequencing input was blood. This CDR3 is CASSLEPPGGADDEQYF. The CDR3 DNA reads TGTGCCAGCAGCTTAGAACCCCCCGGGGGGGCGGACGACGAGCAGTACTTC. Based on the CDR3 plus reference TRBV11-3 and TRBJ2-7, the full variable domain is EAGVVQSPRYKIIEKKQPVAFWCNPISGHNTLYWYLQNLGQGPELLIRYENEEAVDDSQLPKDRFSAERLKGVDSTLKIQPAELGDSAVYLCASSLEPPGGADDEQYFGPGTRLTVT.